The T cell receptor (beta chain) described here comes from a study of identifying expanded T cells in peripheral blood. The study's findings and limits: Approximately two-week clone count variance significantly increased as total template count grew. Differentially abundant clones: about 1.1 between replicates, approximately 15 at roughly 13 days, approximately 18 at four.

Trimming took 10 bases from V and 6 from J; bases not matched to a gene: 7. The CDR3 is 14 amino acids. Per germline, CDR1 ENHRY and CDR2 SYGVKD. Healthy donors had no documented immune events, such as infections, while sampled. Sequencing used immunoSEQ multiplex PCR; TCRdb keeps in-frame clones, though not all of them. The sample lists 80,000 to 95,000 clones, 88% occurring once. As to this clone: Its antigen is unknown.

This chain connects TRBV10-3 to TRBJ1-6; 9 nucleotides agree with TRBD1. The receptor was isolated from a person aged 18 to 75 in good health. The sequenced material came from blood. The CDR3 DNA reads TGTGCCACGGGGACAGGGATAGGTAATTCACCCCTCCACTTT. It codes for CATGTGIGNSPLHF.